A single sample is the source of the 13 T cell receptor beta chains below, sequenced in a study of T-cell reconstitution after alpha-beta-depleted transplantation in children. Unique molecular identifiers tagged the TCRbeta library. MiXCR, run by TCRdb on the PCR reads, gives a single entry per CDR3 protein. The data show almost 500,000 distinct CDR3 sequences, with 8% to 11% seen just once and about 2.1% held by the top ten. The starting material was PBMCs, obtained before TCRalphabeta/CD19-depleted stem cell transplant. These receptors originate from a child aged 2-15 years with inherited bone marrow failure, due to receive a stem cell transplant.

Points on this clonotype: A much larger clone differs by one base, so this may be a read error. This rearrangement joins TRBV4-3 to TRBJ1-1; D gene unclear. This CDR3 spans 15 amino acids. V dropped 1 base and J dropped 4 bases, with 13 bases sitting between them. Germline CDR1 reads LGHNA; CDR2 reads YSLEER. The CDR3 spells CASSQGAYVLTEAFF. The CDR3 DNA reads TGCGCCAGCAGCCAAGGGGCCTACGTCCTCACTGAAGCTTTCTTT.

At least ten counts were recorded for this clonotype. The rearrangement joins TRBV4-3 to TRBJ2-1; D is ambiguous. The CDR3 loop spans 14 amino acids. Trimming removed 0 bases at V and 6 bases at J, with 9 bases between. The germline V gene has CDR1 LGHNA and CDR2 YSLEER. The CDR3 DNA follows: TGCGCCAGCAGCCAAGATGGGTATGGCAATGAGCAGTTCTTC. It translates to CASSQDGYGNEQFF.

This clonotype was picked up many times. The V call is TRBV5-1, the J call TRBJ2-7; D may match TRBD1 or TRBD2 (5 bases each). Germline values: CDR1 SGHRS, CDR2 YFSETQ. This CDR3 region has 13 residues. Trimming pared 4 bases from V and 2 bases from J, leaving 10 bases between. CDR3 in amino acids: CASSGTETYEQYF. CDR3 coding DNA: TGCGCCAGCAGCGGGACGGAGACCTACGAGCAGTACTTC.

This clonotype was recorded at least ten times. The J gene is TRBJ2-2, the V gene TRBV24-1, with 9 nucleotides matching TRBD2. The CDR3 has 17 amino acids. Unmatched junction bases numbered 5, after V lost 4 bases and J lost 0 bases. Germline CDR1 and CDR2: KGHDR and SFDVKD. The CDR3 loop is CATSERTSDANTGELFF. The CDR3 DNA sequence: TGTGCCACCAGTGAGCGGACTAGCGATGCGAACACCGGGGAGCTGTTTTTT.

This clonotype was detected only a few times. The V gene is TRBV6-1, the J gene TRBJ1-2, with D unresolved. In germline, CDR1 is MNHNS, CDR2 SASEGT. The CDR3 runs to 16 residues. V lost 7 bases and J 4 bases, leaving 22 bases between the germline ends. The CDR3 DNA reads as TGTGCCAGCACTCCAGCCCGGGTGGCCGGTGGCTATGGCTACACCTTC. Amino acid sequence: CASTPARVAGGYGYTF.

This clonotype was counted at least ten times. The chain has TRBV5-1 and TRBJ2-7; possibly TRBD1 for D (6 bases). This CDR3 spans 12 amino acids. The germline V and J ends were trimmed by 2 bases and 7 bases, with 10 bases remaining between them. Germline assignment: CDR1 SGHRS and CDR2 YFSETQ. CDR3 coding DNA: TGCGCCAGCAGCTTCCAGGGGAATGAGCAGTACTTC. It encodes CASSFQGNEQYF.

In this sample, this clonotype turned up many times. CDR3 DNA: TGTGCCAGCAGGGCTAGCGGGAGGGCCAGGAATGAGCAGTTCTTC. Amino acids: CASRASGRARNEQFF. The chain couples TRBV6-5 to TRBJ2-1; 12 positions agree with TRBD2. The germline CDR1 and CDR2 sequences are MNHEY and SVGAGI. V was clipped by 6 bases and J by 7 bases; unmatched bases: 7. The CDR3 is 15 residues long.

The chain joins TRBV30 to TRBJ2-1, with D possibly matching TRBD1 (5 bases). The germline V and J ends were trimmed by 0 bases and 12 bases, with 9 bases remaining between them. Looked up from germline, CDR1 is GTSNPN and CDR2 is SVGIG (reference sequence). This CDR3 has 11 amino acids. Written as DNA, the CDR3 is TGTGCCTGGAGTGTAATGGGGCGGCAGTTCTTC. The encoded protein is CAWSVMGRQFF.

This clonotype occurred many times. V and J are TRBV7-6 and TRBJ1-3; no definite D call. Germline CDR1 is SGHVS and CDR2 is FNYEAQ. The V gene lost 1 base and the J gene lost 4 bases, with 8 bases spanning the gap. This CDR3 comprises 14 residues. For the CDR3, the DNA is TGTGCCAGCAGCTTAGATCCCAGGGGAAACACCATATATTTT. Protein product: CASSLDPRGNTIYF.

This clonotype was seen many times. The CDR3 DNA follows: TGTGCCAGCAGCTCAAGAATATGGGCTAGCGGGAAAGACATTCAGTACTTC. Its translation: CASSSRIWASGKDIQYF. The chain employs TRBV7-9 and TRBJ2-4, with TRBD2 matching over 9 bases. CDR1 is SEHNR, CDR2 FQNEAQ, per germline (reference sequence). The length of the CDR3 is 17 residues. Trimming at V came to 4 bases and at J to 8 bases, leaving 15 bases not matched to a gene.

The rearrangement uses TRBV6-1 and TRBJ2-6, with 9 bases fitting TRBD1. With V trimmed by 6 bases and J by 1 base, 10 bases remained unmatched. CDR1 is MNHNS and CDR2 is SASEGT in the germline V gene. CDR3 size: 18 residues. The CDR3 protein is CASRRYRDRESGANVLTF. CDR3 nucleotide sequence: TGTGCCAGCAGACGATACCGGGACAGGGAGTCTGGGGCCAACGTCCTGACTTTC.

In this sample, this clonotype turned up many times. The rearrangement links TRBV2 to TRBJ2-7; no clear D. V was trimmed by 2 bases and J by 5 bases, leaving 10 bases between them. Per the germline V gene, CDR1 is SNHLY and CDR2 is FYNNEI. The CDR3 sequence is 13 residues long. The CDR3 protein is CASSEIGANEQYF. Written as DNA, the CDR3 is TGTGCCAGCAGTGAAATAGGAGCCAACGAGCAGTACTTC.

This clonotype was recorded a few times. CDR3 sequence (DNA): TGCAGCGTTGAAGATAGGCAGGTTGGGGCCAACGTCCTGACTTTC. Translation gives CSVEDRQVGANVLTF. The rearrangement links TRBV29-1 to TRBJ2-6; no definite D call. CDR3 length: 15 residues. Trimming pared 0 bases from V and 3 bases from J, leaving 9 bases between. Germline loops: CDR1 SQVTM, CDR2 ANQGSEA.